This T cell receptor (beta chain) appears in the sequencing data of a study of CXCR3-negative and CXCR3-positive naive CD8 T cells. Study-wide context: Sequencing gave 120 million to 150 million TRB reads overall, about 1.5 +/- 0.3 million per library. Study-wide points: Both of the naive subsets showed about the same high diversity, but memory CD8+ cells had much less. The TRB CDR3s that CXCR3-positive naive cells carried were more hydrophobic than those of CXCR3-negative naive cells. Naive cells used TRBV-TRBJ genes in much the same way whether CXCR3-negative or CXCR3-positive; memory cells did not. Cryopreservation partially decreased CXCR3 expression, and most assays used fresh PBMCs.

Notes on this clonotype: Its specificity is not known.

The libraries of TRB cDNA were prepared using 5' RACE with UMI labels. Following a re-call of the 5' RACE reads, TCRdb has one entry per CDR3 protein and lacks DNA. Its table lists some 130,000 distinct CDR3 sequences. The CDR3 has 14 amino acids. Germline V CDR1 and CDR2: SGHRS, YFSETQ. The sequence derives from a human donor in good health. Some clones in this sample may be carry-over from other donors' samples. This chain links TRBV5-1 with TRBJ2-1; checking the TCRdb D call of TRBD2 is not possible without DNA. The sequenced material came from naive CXCR3+ CD8+ T cells from blood. This sample's subset: CD45RO-CCR7+CD27+CD95- naive CD8+ T cells expressing CXCR3 (TNR3+). The CDR3 spells CASSLSAGADEQFF.